The rows below give T cell receptor beta chains drawn from one sample of a study of spatial heterogeneity in lung cancer. MiXCR, applied by TCRdb to the 5' RACE reads, yields one record per CDR3 protein. The repertoire consists of 18,000 or so distinct CDR3 sequences, with approximately 5% occurring once and the leading ten covering around a tenth. This material consisted of lung tumor tissue, taken at surgery. These receptors all come from a female donor with early-stage non-small cell lung cancer. Each CDR3 is given with its conserved first and last residue.

14 | TRBJ2-3 | TRBV20-1 | CSARDPGGTDTQYF
14 | TRBJ2-1 | TRBV12-3/TRBV12-4 | CASTPGQGYNEQFF
13 | TRBJ2-5 | TRBV10-3 | CAISGTNQETQYF
19 | TRBJ2-7 | TRBV3-1 | CASSQGVRAGTSGSYEQYF
16 | TRBJ2-3 | TRBV29-1 | CSARSTSGRSTDTQYF
15 | TRBJ2-5 | TRBV3-1 | CASSQVSARSETQYF
13 | TRBJ2-3 | TRBV29-1 | CSVEPSRTDTQYF
16 | TRBJ2-1 | TRBV7-2 | CASSWGLAGGKAEQFF
11 | TRBJ1-2 | TRBV7-9 | CASRLTYGYTF
15 | TRBJ2-1 | TRBV7-9 | CASSSLPGQRNEQFF
15 | TRBJ1-2 | TRBV7-2 | CASSLGGQGNYGYTF
17 | TRBJ2-7 | TRBV11-2 | CASSLRDSGTSVYEQYF
16 | TRBJ2-7 | TRBV4-1 | CASSQEIGDRGYEQYF
13 | TRBJ1-1 | TRBV7-9 | CASSSWDRDQAFF
12 | TRBJ2-3 | TRBV20-1 | CSAFASTDTQYF
13 | TRBJ1-2 | TRBV6-1 | CASSPQGRSGYTF
13 | TRBJ2-1 | TRBV6-5 | CASSYRGYNEQFF
20 | TRBJ2-5 | TRBV11-2 | CATSSHPTPASGRTQETQYF
12 | TRBJ2-7 | TRBV3-1 | CASSQAAYEQYF
13 | TRBJ2-7 | TRBV6-2/TRBV6-3 | CASSYSTGTRASF
15 | TRBJ1-2 | TRBV18 | CASSPGQAVGYGYTF
15 | TRBJ2-4 | TRBV20-1 | CSALQSGAPGNIQYF
13 | TRBJ1-5 | TRBV12-3/TRBV12-4 | CASRSNSNQPQHF
14 | TRBJ2-3 | TRBV7-9 | CASSLAGSTDTQYF
15 | TRBJ2-4 | TRBV20-1 | CSARRGGGAKNIQYF
17 | TRBJ2-7 | TRBV10-3 | CAISEYGSGSGTDEQYF
14 | TRBJ1-5 | TRBV12-3/TRBV12-4 | CASSIGGFNQPQHF